Listed below are T cell receptor beta chains from one sample, sequenced in a study of blood T cell repertoires in COVID-19. The method was immunoSEQ multiplex PCR; TCRdb's version includes in-frame clones alone and lacks a portion of them. The sample records about 260,000 clones, 86% being singletons. The sample consisted of peripheral blood. The receptors stem from a man aged 30 to 45 with active or convalescent COVID-19. The CDR3 runs from the conserved cysteine through the conserved F or W. Fields, in order: V gene, CDR3 length, D gene, J gene, clone size, CDR3 DNA, CDR3 protein. D genes are given only for firm matches. Clone size appears in some rows only: once, few, many, or a class for an expanded clone.

TRBV5-1	15	NA	TRBJ1-1	NA	TGCGCCAGCAGCTTGTTTCCAGGGTTAGACACTGAAGCTTTCTTT	CASSLFPGLDTEAFF
TRBV4-2	14	NA	TRBJ2-2	NA	TGTGCCAGCAGCCAGGGCGGGGCCACCGGGGAGCTGTTTTTT	CASSQGGATGELFF
TRBV9	11	NA	TRBJ2-1	NA	TGTGCCAGCAGCGTAGCAAATGAGCAGTTCTTC	CASSVANEQFF
TRBV7-6	18	TRBD2	TRBJ2-5	once	TGTGCCAGCAGCTTAGCGCGGGCTAGCGGGGCCCACCAAGAGACCCAGTACTTC	CASSLARASGAHQETQYF
TRBV7-8	15	TRBD1	TRBJ1-2	NA	TGTGCCAGCAGCTTAGCGGGACAGGGTAACTATGGCTACACCTTC	CASSLAGQGNYGYTF
TRBV9	15	TRBD1	TRBJ1-2	NA	TGTGCCAGCAGCGTAGCTTACAGGGGAGCTAGCGGCTACACCTTC	CASSVAYRGASGYTF
TRBV3-1/TRBV3-2	18	NA	TRBJ2-5	NA	TGTGCCAGCAGCCAAGTTTCATCCGGAACAGGCATGTCGGGGGCCCAGTACTTC	CASSQVSSGTGMSGAQYF
TRBV7-8	16	NA	TRBJ2-7	NA	TGTGCCAGCAGCCTCCCGGAGACCCACCGCCCCTACGAGCAGTACTTC	CASSLPETHRPYEQYF
TRBV7-2	16	TRBD1	TRBJ1-1	NA	TGTGCCAGCAGCATCCGACAGGGAGCTTTGAACACTGAAGCTTTCTTT	CASSIRQGALNTEAFF
TRBV10-2	16	TRBD2	TRBJ2-3	NA	TGCGCCAGCATTTGGGCTAGCGGGGGCGGCACAGATACGCAGTATTTT	CASIWASGGGTDTQYF
TRBV6-5	14	NA	TRBJ2-5	NA	TGTGCCAGCAGTCCTAACTTTATACAAGAGACCCAGTACTTC	CASSPNFIQETQYF
TRBV4-1	15	TRBD1	TRBJ2-7	NA	TGCGCCAGCAGCCAAGGACAGGGGGGAACCTACGAGCAGTACTTC	CASSQGQGGTYEQYF
TRBV3-1/TRBV3-2	16	TRBD2	TRBJ2-3	NA	TGTGCCAGCAGCCAAGATCGTGGGGGGGGCACAGATACGCAGTATTTT	CASSQDRGGGTDTQYF
TRBV6-6	15	TRBD2	TRBJ2-1	NA	TGTGCCAGCAGCCGCCGGACTAGCGGGGAGAATGAGCAGTTCTTC	CASSRRTSGENEQFF
TRBV20-1	10	NA	TRBJ1-1	NA	TGCAGTGCTATTCGCGCTGAAGCTTTCTTT	CSAIRAEAFF
TRBV2	14	TRBD2	TRBJ2-3	NA	TGTGCCAGCCTACTAGCGGGGACCACAGATACGCAGTATTTT	CASLLAGTTDTQYF
TRBV4-1	16	TRBD1	TRBJ2-7	NA	TGCGCCAGCAGCCTAAGACTTCGGGACAGGGGATACGAGCAGTACTTC	CASSLRLRDRGYEQYF
TRBV6-6	16	TRBD1	TRBJ2-1	NA	TGTGCCAGCAGTCCACAGGGGGTTAGCTCCTACAATGAGCAGTTCTTC	CASSPQGVSSYNEQFF
TRBV30	13	TRBD2	TRBJ2-5	NA	TGTGCCTGGACCGAATTAGTCGCGGGGGCCCAGTACTTC	CAWTELVAGAQYF
TRBV5-1	16	NA	TRBJ1-1	NA	TGCGCCAGCAGCTTGGTTAGGGGGTCAAAGGGAGACGAAGCTTTCTTT	CASSLVRGSKGDEAFF
TRBV29-1	15	NA	TRBJ1-1	NA	TGCAGCGTTGAAGATCGTGCAGGGGCGGACACTGAAGCTTTCTTT	CSVEDRAGADTEAFF
TRBV7-9	14	TRBD1	TRBJ1-5	once	TGTGCCAGCAGCTGGGGACAGAGCAATCAGCCCCAGCATTTT	CASSWGQSNQPQHF
TRBV18	15	NA	TRBJ2-1	NA	TGTGCCAGCTCACCACTGGGGGCTTTCAACAATGAGCAGTTCTTC	CASSPLGAFNNEQFF
TRBV5-8	15	NA	TRBJ1-5	NA	TGTGCCAGCAGTGACGGGGTTGATAGCAATCAGCCCCAGCATTTT	CASSDGVDSNQPQHF
TRBV9	15	NA	TRBJ2-7	NA	TGTGCCAGCAGCCCACGCGGGGCCCGGTCTGGCGAGCAGTACTTC	CASSPRGARSGEQYF
TRBV29-1	13	TRBD2	TRBJ2-7	NA	TGCAGCGCTCTAACTAGCGGGGGGTACGAGCAGTACTTC	CSALTSGGYEQYF
TRBV11-3	14	NA	TRBJ2-7	few	TGTGCCAGCAGCGAAGGGGTTAGCTCCTACGAGCAGTACTTC	CASSEGVSSYEQYF
TRBV6-5	14	TRBD1	TRBJ2-2	NA	TGTGCCAGCAGGGGACAGGGGGCAACCGGGGAGCTGTTTTTT	CASRGQGATGELFF
TRBV9	14	TRBD1	TRBJ2-5	once	TGTGCCAGCAGCGAAAGGACAGGGAAGGAGACCCAGTACTTC	CASSERTGKETQYF
TRBV1	19	NA	TRBJ2-3	NA	TGCACCAGCAGCCAGGGCCGGGACAGGGGTGTAGAAAGCACAGATACGCAGTATTTT	CTSSQGRDRGVESTDTQYF
TRBV7-2	15	TRBD2	TRBJ2-7	few	TGTGCCAGCAGTTCCATAGCGGGGGTTTCCTACGAGCAGTACTTC	CASSSIAGVSYEQYF
TRBV4-1	17	TRBD1	TRBJ1-2	NA	TGCGCCAGCAGCCAAGAACCTCCCGGGACAGCTAGCTATGGCTACACCTTC	CASSQEPPGTASYGYTF
TRBV5-4	12	NA	TRBJ1-2	NA	TGTGCCAGCAGCTCAGGTTCCTATGGCTACACCTTC	CASSSGSYGYTF
TRBV30	15	NA	TRBJ2-7	many	TGTGCCCGGGCGCGGCGACAGTTAAACTCCTACGAGCAGTACTTC	CARARRQLNSYEQYF
TRBV11-2	15	TRBD1	TRBJ1-6	NA	TGTGCCAGCAGCGCCGGACAGGGGGCCAATTCACCCCTCCACTTT	CASSAGQGANSPLHF
TRBV2	17	NA	TRBJ1-6	once	TGTGCCAGCAGTGAAGGAGACGGCGGGCCCTATAATTCACCCCTCCACTTT	CASSEGDGGPYNSPLHF
TRBV5-4	13	TRBD1	TRBJ1-2	NA	TGTGCCAGCAGCGAACAGGGGGCGCTTGGCTACACCTTC	CASSEQGALGYTF
TRBV7-7	12	NA	TRBJ2-2	NA	TGTGCCAGCAGCTTCGGCACCGGGGAGCTGTTTTTT	CASSFGTGELFF
TRBV5-1	16	NA	TRBJ2-1	NA	TGCGCCAGCAGCGCCACAGAGATAAGCTCCTACAATGAGCAGTTCTTC	CASSATEISSYNEQFF
TRBV30	13	TRBD2	TRBJ2-1	NA	TGTGCCTGGACTAGCGGTTATTACAATGAGCAGTTCTTC	CAWTSGYYNEQFF
TRBV20-1	15	NA	TRBJ2-1	NA	TGCAGTGCTAGTGAGACCCGGAGCTCCTACAATGAGCAGTTCTTC	CSASETRSSYNEQFF
TRBV2	16	TRBD2	TRBJ2-5	once	TGTGCCAGCAGGGAACTAGCGGGGGGACCCCAAGAGACCCAGTACTTC	CASRELAGGPQETQYF
TRBV11-1	15	TRBD2	TRBJ2-1	NA	TGTGCCAGCAGACTAGCGGGGGCAACCTACAATGAGCAGTTCTTC	CASRLAGATYNEQFF